This is a list of T cell receptor beta chains from one sample in a study of T cell responses to AZD1222 COVID-19 vaccine. The table came from immunoSEQ multiplex PCR; TCRdb's copy has only in-frame clones and leaves some out. The sample records about 180,000 clones, around nine tenths being singletons. Sample: peripheral blood, taken on day 0 of AZD1222 vaccination. These receptors were taken from an adult in good health. CDR3s include the opening cysteine and the closing phenylalanine or tryptophan. D genes are given only for firm matches. Size values are once, few and many counts, or a class for expanded clones, and some rows have none.

D gene: .; clone size: .; V gene: TRBV30; J gene: TRBJ2-7; CDR3 protein: CAWSGAGSYEQYF; CDR3 DNA: TGTGCCTGGAGCGGGGCAGGGTCCTACGAGCAGTACTTC
D gene: .; clone size: .; V gene: TRBV4-1; J gene: TRBJ1-1; CDR3 protein: CASSQTQGGTEAFF; CDR3 DNA: TGCGCCAGCAGCCAAACTCAGGGTGGCACTGAAGCTTTCTTT
D gene: .; clone size: .; V gene: TRBV11-2; J gene: TRBJ2-7; CDR3 protein: CASSLGDSGRKPGEQYF; CDR3 DNA: TGTGCCAGCAGCTTGGGGGATAGCGGAAGGAAACCGGGGGAGCAGTACTTC
D gene: .; clone size: .; V gene: TRBV11-2; J gene: TRBJ2-5; CDR3 protein: CASSFDARETQYF; CDR3 DNA: TGTGCCAGCAGCTTTGATGCGAGGGAGACCCAGTACTTC
D gene: .; clone size: .; V gene: TRBV7-9; J gene: TRBJ2-2; CDR3 protein: CASSSGTTGELFF; CDR3 DNA: TGTGCCAGCTCATCCGGGACCACCGGGGAGCTGTTTTTT
D gene: .; clone size: .; V gene: TRBV5-5; J gene: TRBJ1-5; CDR3 protein: CASSPTTGIGGKNQPQHF; CDR3 DNA: TGTGCCAGCAGCCCTACCACAGGGATCGGGGGGAAGAATCAGCCCCAGCATTTT
D gene: .; clone size: .; V gene: TRBV27; J gene: TRBJ2-7; CDR3 protein: CASSLSASSEQYF; CDR3 DNA: TGTGCCAGCAGTTTATCGGCTTCTAGCGAGCAGTACTTC
D gene: .; clone size: .; V gene: TRBV19; J gene: TRBJ2-4; CDR3 protein: CASSIPTRENIQYF; CDR3 DNA: TGTGCCAGTAGTATCCCTACCCGCGAAAACATTCAGTACTTC
D gene: .; clone size: .; V gene: TRBV5-6; J gene: TRBJ1-5; CDR3 protein: CASSLFQGPHQPQHF; CDR3 DNA: TGTGCCAGCAGCTTATTTCAGGGTCCCCATCAGCCCCAGCATTTT
D gene: .; clone size: .; V gene: TRBV5-1; J gene: TRBJ1-1; CDR3 protein: CASSLASMNTEAFF; CDR3 DNA: TGCGCCAGCAGCTTGGCATCAATGAACACTGAAGCTTTCTTT
D gene: .; clone size: .; V gene: TRBV9; J gene: TRBJ2-3; CDR3 protein: CASSSKGSTDTQYF; CDR3 DNA: TGTGCCAGCAGCAGTAAGGGATCCACAGATACGCAGTATTTT
D gene: .; clone size: .; V gene: TRBV11-2; J gene: TRBJ2-1; CDR3 protein: CASSQHRDLSYNEQFF; CDR3 DNA: TGTGCCAGCAGCCAACACAGGGACCTCTCCTACAATGAGCAGTTCTTC
D gene: TRBD2; clone size: few; V gene: TRBV6-8; J gene: TRBJ2-3; CDR3 protein: CASLGRLAGVGDTQYF; CDR3 DNA: TGTGCCAGCCTAGGGAGACTAGCGGGAGTAGGAGATACGCAGTATTTT
D gene: .; clone size: .; V gene: TRBV6-1; J gene: TRBJ1-2; CDR3 protein: CASSSGTVAYGYTF; CDR3 DNA: TGTGCCAGCAGTTCCGGGACCGTCGCTTATGGCTACACCTTC
D gene: TRBD2; clone size: .; V gene: TRBV10-2; J gene: TRBJ2-2; CDR3 protein: CASDPSGRAANTGELFF; CDR3 DNA: TGCGCCAGCGACCCTAGCGGGAGGGCGGCGAACACCGGGGAGCTGTTTTTT
D gene: TRBD2; clone size: .; V gene: TRBV29-1; J gene: TRBJ2-7; CDR3 protein: CSAVAGGLGEQYF; CDR3 DNA: TGCAGCGCAGTTGCGGGAGGGCTCGGCGAGCAGTACTTC
D gene: .; clone size: .; V gene: TRBV30; J gene: TRBJ1-1; CDR3 protein: CAWRWQLNTEAFF; CDR3 DNA: TGTGCCTGGAGGTGGCAATTGAACACTGAAGCTTTCTTT
D gene: .; clone size: .; V gene: TRBV7-2; J gene: TRBJ2-3; CDR3 protein: CASSPQDTQYF; CDR3 DNA: TGTGCCAGCAGCCCCCAGGATACGCAGTATTTT
D gene: .; clone size: .; V gene: TRBV20-1; J gene: TRBJ1-1; CDR3 protein: CSASKQGGTEAFF; CDR3 DNA: TGCAGTGCTAGTAAACAGGGTGGAACTGAAGCTTTCTTT
D gene: .; clone size: .; V gene: TRBV30; J gene: TRBJ1-1; CDR3 protein: CAWSLDQNTEAFF; CDR3 DNA: TGTGCCTGGAGCCTGGACCAGAACACTGAAGCTTTCTTT
D gene: TRBD1; clone size: .; V gene: TRBV30; J gene: TRBJ1-2; CDR3 protein: CAWSVGQGGYGYTF; CDR3 DNA: TGTGCCTGGAGTGTCGGACAGGGTGGTTATGGCTACACCTTC
D gene: .; clone size: .; V gene: TRBV2; J gene: TRBJ2-1; CDR3 protein: CASTTAHSYNEQFF; CDR3 DNA: TGTGCCAGTACTACAGCTCACTCCTACAATGAGCAGTTCTTC
D gene: .; clone size: .; V gene: TRBV6-5; J gene: TRBJ1-5; CDR3 protein: CASRSRFGNQPQHF; CDR3 DNA: TGTGCCAGCAGATCCCGGTTCGGCAATCAGCCCCAGCATTTT
D gene: .; clone size: once; V gene: TRBV18; J gene: TRBJ2-1; CDR3 protein: CASSPPSSSEQFF; CDR3 DNA: TGTGCCAGCTCACCACCATCTAGCAGTGAGCAGTTCTTC
D gene: .; clone size: .; V gene: TRBV6-5; J gene: TRBJ2-5; CDR3 protein: CASSYSPQETQYF; CDR3 DNA: TGTGCCAGCAGTTACTCGCCCCAAGAGACCCAGTACTTC
D gene: .; clone size: .; V gene: TRBV10-1; J gene: TRBJ2-1; CDR3 protein: CASSEKAGEGHEQFF; CDR3 DNA: TGCGCCAGCAGTGAGAAGGCAGGGGAAGGGCATGAGCAGTTCTTC
D gene: .; clone size: .; V gene: TRBV25-1; J gene: TRBJ1-4; CDR3 protein: CASSDPLDRFNEKLFF; CDR3 DNA: TGTGCCAGCAGTGACCCCTTAGACAGGTTTAATGAAAAACTGTTTTTT
D gene: .; clone size: .; V gene: TRBV10-2; J gene: TRBJ2-3; CDR3 protein: CASSESGPGSFTDTQYF; CDR3 DNA: TGCGCCAGCAGTGAGTCGGGTCCAGGTTCTTTCACAGATACGCAGTATTTT
D gene: .; clone size: .; V gene: TRBV9; J gene: TRBJ2-6; CDR3 protein: CASSVLAPEAGANVLTF; CDR3 DNA: TGTGCCAGCAGCGTGTTAGCTCCGGAGGCTGGGGCCAACGTCCTGACTTTC
D gene: .; clone size: .; V gene: TRBV21-1; J gene: TRBJ1-1; CDR3 protein: CASSSSQGSSYTEAFF; CDR3 DNA: TGTGCCAGCAGCTCCTCACAGGGGTCCAGCTACACTGAAGCTTTCTTT
D gene: TRBD1; clone size: .; V gene: TRBV30; J gene: TRBJ2-7; CDR3 protein: CAWSVGTAYEQYF; CDR3 DNA: TGTGCCTGGAGTGTAGGGACAGCCTACGAGCAGTACTTC
D gene: TRBD1; clone size: once; V gene: TRBV27; J gene: TRBJ1-1; CDR3 protein: CASSLSTGTGTEAFF; CDR3 DNA: TGTGCCAGCAGTTTATCGACAGGGACTGGCACTGAAGCTTTCTTT
D gene: TRBD1; clone size: .; V gene: TRBV19; J gene: TRBJ2-7; CDR3 protein: CASSPAGGPSYEQYF; CDR3 DNA: TGTGCCAGTAGTCCCGCAGGGGGACCTTCCTACGAGCAGTACTTC
D gene: .; clone size: .; V gene: TRBV10-2; J gene: TRBJ2-7; CDR3 protein: CASSDTGTGRYEQYF; CDR3 DNA: TGCGCCAGCAGTGACACCGGGACTGGACGTTACGAGCAGTACTTC
D gene: TRBD1; clone size: .; V gene: TRBV29-1; J gene: TRBJ1-3; CDR3 protein: CSVTGGSGNTIYF; CDR3 DNA: TGCAGCGTTACAGGGGGCTCGGGAAACACCATATATTTT
D gene: .; clone size: .; V gene: TRBV5-1; J gene: TRBJ1-5; CDR3 protein: CASSLTGNQPQHF; CDR3 DNA: TGCGCCAGCAGCTTGACCGGGAATCAGCCCCAGCATTTT
D gene: .; clone size: .; V gene: TRBV6-6; J gene: TRBJ2-7; CDR3 protein: CASSSRESGEQYF; CDR3 DNA: TGTGCCAGCAGTTCCCGGGAGTCCGGCGAGCAGTACTTC
D gene: .; clone size: .; V gene: TRBV19; J gene: TRBJ2-1; CDR3 protein: CASSEQGNPYNEQFF; CDR3 DNA: TGTGCCAGTAGTGAGCAGGGGAATCCCTACAATGAGCAGTTCTTC
D gene: .; clone size: once; V gene: TRBV28; J gene: TRBJ2-1; CDR3 protein: CASSPPGYNEQFF; CDR3 DNA: TGTGCCAGCAGTCCCCCGGGGTACAATGAGCAGTTCTTC
D gene: TRBD1; clone size: .; V gene: TRBV7-9; J gene: TRBJ1-5; CDR3 protein: CASSLVSTGGLHNQPQHF; CDR3 DNA: TGTGCCAGCAGCTTAGTATCGACAGGGGGCCTTCACAATCAGCCCCAGCATTTT
D gene: TRBD1; clone size: once; V gene: TRBV15; J gene: TRBJ1-6; CDR3 protein: CATSRRRDRTNSPLHF; CDR3 DNA: TGTGCCACCAGCAGAAGACGGGACAGGACGAATTCACCCCTCCACTTT
D gene: TRBD1; clone size: .; V gene: TRBV4-1; J gene: TRBJ1-4; CDR3 protein: CASSARTGFGEKLFF; CDR3 DNA: TGCGCCAGCAGCGCCCGGACAGGCTTTGGGGAAAAACTGTTTTTT
D gene: TRBD1; clone size: .; V gene: TRBV28; J gene: TRBJ1-2; CDR3 protein: CASSTTGGRGYTF; CDR3 DNA: TGTGCCAGCAGTACCACAGGGGGCAGGGGCTACACCTTC
D gene: TRBD2; clone size: .; V gene: TRBV19; J gene: TRBJ2-1; CDR3 protein: CASSPERTSGYNEQFF; CDR3 DNA: TGTGCCAGTAGTCCGGAGCGGACTAGCGGCTACAATGAGCAGTTCTTC
D gene: .; clone size: .; V gene: TRBV2; J gene: TRBJ2-5; CDR3 protein: CASMRQTQYF; CDR3 DNA: TGTGCCAGCATGCGTCAGACCCAGTACTTC
D gene: .; clone size: .; V gene: TRBV6-5; J gene: TRBJ1-3; CDR3 protein: CASVTGNTIYF; CDR3 DNA: TGTGCCAGCGTTACGGGAAACACCATATATTTT
D gene: TRBD2; clone size: .; V gene: TRBV5-1; J gene: TRBJ2-3; CDR3 protein: CASSPGLAGADTQYF; CDR3 DNA: TGCGCCAGCAGCCCGGGACTAGCGGGAGCGGATACGCAGTATTTT
D gene: .; clone size: .; V gene: TRBV19; J gene: TRBJ1-2; CDR3 protein: CASSTKAGVFGYTF; CDR3 DNA: TGTGCCAGTAGTACCAAGGCCGGAGTCTTTGGCTACACCTTC
D gene: TRBD1; clone size: .; V gene: TRBV7-9; J gene: TRBJ2-3; CDR3 protein: CASSSIRQGARTDTQYF; CDR3 DNA: TGTGCCAGCAGCTCAATTCGACAGGGGGCGAGGACAGATACGCAGTATTTT
D gene: .; clone size: .; V gene: TRBV5-5; J gene: TRBJ2-2; CDR3 protein: CASSLIFGVGELFF; CDR3 DNA: TGTGCCAGCAGCTTGATTTTTGGAGTCGGGGAGCTGTTTTTT
D gene: TRBD2; clone size: .; V gene: TRBV6-2/TRBV6-3; J gene: TRBJ2-5; CDR3 protein: CASSYGRTSGSVETQYF; CDR3 DNA: TGTGCCAGCAGTTACGGTCGGACTAGCGGGAGTGTAGAGACCCAGTACTTC
D gene: .; clone size: few; V gene: TRBV6-2/TRBV6-3; J gene: TRBJ2-5; CDR3 protein: CASSYFRGSTNETQYF; CDR3 DNA: TGTGCCAGCAGTTACTTTAGAGGGTCCACGAACGAGACCCAGTACTTC
D gene: TRBD1; clone size: .; V gene: TRBV6-5; J gene: TRBJ1-1; CDR3 protein: CASSYMGTGGTEAFF; CDR3 DNA: TGTGCCAGCAGTTACATGGGGACAGGGGGCACTGAAGCTTTCTTT
D gene: .; clone size: .; V gene: TRBV10-3; J gene: TRBJ2-3; CDR3 protein: CAISESVDTQYF; CDR3 DNA: TGTGCCATCAGTGAGTCTGTAGATACGCAGTATTTT
D gene: TRBD1; clone size: .; V gene: TRBV6-1; J gene: TRBJ1-5; CDR3 protein: CASSEGGQGAPFQPQHF; CDR3 DNA: TGTGCCAGCAGTGAAGGGGGACAGGGGGCGCCTTTTCAGCCCCAGCATTTT
D gene: .; clone size: .; V gene: TRBV28; J gene: TRBJ2-3; CDR3 protein: CASSLADTQYF; CDR3 DNA: TGTGCCAGCAGTTTAGCAGATACGCAGTATTTT
D gene: TRBD2; clone size: .; V gene: TRBV25-1; J gene: TRBJ2-5; CDR3 protein: CASSPLAGVGETQYF; CDR3 DNA: TGTGCCAGCAGTCCCCTAGCGGGAGTTGGTGAGACCCAGTACTTC
D gene: .; clone size: .; V gene: TRBV6-5; J gene: TRBJ1-1; CDR3 protein: CASSYRNTEAFF; CDR3 DNA: TGTGCCAGCAGTTATAGGAACACTGAAGCTTTCTTT
D gene: .; clone size: .; V gene: TRBV5-1; J gene: TRBJ2-5; CDR3 protein: CASSYPTQETQYF; CDR3 DNA: TGCGCCAGCAGCTATCCGACTCAAGAGACCCAGTACTTC